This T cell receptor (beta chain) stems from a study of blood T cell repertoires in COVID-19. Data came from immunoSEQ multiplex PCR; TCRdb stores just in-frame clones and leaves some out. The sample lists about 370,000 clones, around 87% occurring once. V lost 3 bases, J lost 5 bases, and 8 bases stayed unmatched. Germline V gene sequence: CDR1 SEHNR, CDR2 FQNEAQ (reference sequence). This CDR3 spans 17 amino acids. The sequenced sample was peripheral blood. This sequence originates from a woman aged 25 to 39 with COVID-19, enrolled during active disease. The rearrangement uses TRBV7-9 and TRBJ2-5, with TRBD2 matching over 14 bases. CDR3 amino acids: CASSLGLAGAEWETQYF. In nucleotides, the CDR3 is TGTGCCAGCAGCTTGGGACTAGCGGGAGCAGAGTGGGAGACCCAGTACTTC.